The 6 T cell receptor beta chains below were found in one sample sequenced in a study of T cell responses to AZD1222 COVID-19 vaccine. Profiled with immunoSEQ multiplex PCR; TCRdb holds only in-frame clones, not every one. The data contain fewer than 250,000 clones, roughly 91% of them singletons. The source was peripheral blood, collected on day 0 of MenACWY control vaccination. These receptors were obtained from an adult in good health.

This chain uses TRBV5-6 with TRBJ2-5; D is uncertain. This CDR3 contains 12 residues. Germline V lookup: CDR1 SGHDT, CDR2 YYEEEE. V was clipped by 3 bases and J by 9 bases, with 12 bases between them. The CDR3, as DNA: TGTGCCAGCAGCTCAGTGGGTGTGGCCCAGTACTTC. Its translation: CASSSVGVAQYF. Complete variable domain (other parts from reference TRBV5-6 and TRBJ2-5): DAGVTQSPTHLIKTRGQQVTLRCSPKSGHDTVSWYQQALGQGPQFIFQYYEEEERQRGNFPDRFSGHQFPNYSSELNVNALLLGDSALYLCASSSVGVAQYFGPGTRLLVL.

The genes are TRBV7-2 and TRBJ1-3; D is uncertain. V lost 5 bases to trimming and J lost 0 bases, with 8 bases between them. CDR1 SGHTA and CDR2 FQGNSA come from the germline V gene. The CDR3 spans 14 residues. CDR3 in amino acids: CASSRPASGNTIYF. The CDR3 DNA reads TGTGCCAGCAGCCGCCCGGCCTCTGGAAACACCATATATTTT.

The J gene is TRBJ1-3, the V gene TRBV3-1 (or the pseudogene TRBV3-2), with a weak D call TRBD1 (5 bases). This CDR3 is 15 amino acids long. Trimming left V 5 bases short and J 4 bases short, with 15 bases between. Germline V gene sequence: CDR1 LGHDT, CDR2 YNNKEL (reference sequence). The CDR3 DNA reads TGTGCCAGCAGCTCAACGGGAGGGGCCGGAAACACCATATATTTT. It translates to CASSSTGGAGNTIYF.

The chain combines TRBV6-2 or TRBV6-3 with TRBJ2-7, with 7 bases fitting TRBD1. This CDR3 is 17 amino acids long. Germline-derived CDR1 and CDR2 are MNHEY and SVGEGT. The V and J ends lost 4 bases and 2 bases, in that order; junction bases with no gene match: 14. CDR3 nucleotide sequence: TGTGCCAGCAGTTCACCGACAGGGCTGAGTCCTACCTACGAGCAGTACTTC. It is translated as CASSSPTGLSPTYEQYF.

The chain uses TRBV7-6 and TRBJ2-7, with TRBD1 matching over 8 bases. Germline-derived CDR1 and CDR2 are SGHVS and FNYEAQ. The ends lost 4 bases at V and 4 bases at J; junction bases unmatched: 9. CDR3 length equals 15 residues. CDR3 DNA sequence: TGTGCCAGCAGCTCCTTGGGACAGGATAGGTACGAGCAGTACTTC. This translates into CASSSLGQDRYEQYF.

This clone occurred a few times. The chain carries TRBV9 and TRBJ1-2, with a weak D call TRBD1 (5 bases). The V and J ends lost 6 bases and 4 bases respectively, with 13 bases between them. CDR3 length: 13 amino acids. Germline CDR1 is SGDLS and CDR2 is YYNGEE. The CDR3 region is CASNREGSYGYTF. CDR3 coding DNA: TGTGCCAGCAACCGAGAGGGGTCCTATGGCTACACCTTC.